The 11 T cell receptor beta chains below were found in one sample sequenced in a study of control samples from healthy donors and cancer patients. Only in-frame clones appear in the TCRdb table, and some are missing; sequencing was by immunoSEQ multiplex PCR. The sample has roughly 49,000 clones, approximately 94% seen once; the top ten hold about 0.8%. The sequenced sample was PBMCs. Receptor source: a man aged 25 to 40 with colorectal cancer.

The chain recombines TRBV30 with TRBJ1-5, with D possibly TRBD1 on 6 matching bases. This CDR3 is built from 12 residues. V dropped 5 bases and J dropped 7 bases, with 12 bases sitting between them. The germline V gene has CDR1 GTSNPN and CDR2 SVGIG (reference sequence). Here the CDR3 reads CAWGGNGQPQHF. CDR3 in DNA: TGTGCCTGGGGGGGCAATGGACAGCCCCAGCATTTT.

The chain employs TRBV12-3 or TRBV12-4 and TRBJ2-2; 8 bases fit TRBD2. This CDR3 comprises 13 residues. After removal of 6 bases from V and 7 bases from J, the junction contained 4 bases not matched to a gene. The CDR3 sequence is CASRQTSGGELFF. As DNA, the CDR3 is TGTGCCAGCAGACAAACTAGCGGCGGGGAGCTGTTTTTT.

The CDR3 here is CASSLEGTGLNEQFF. CDR3 sequence (DNA): TGTGCCAGCAGCTTAGAGGGGACAGGTCTGAATGAGCAGTTCTTC. This sequence joins TRBV11-2 and TRBJ2-1, with 8 bases aligning to TRBD1. V lost 0 bases and J lost 7; bases outside the gene matches: 5. The CDR3 covers 15 residues. Germline V gives CDR1 SGHAT, CDR2 FQNNGV.

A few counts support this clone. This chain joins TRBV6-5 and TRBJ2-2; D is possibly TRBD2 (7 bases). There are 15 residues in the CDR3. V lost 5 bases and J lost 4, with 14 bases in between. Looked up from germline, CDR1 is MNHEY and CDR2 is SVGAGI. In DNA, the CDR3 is TGTGCCAGCAGTCGAGCAGGGGAGGGCACCGGGGAGCTGTTTTTT. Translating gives CASSRAGEGTGELFF.

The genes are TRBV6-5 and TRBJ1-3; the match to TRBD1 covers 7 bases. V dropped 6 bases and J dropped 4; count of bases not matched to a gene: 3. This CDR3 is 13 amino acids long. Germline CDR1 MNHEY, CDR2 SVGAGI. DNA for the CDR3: TGTGCCAGCAGCAGGACAGGAGGAAACACCATATATTTT. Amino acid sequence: CASSRTGGNTIYF.

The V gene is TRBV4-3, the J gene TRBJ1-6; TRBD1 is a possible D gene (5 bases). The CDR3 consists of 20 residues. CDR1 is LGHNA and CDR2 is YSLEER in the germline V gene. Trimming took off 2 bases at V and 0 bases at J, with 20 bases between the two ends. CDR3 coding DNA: TGCGCCAGCAGCCAATTCTCGGCGTTTGAGGGGAGCTCCTATAATTCACCCCTCCACTTT. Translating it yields CASSQFSAFEGSSYNSPLHF.

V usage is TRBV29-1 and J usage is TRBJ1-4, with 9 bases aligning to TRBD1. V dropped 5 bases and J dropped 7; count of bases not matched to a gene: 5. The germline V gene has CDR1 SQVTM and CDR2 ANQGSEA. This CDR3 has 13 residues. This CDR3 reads CSVSQTGGEKLFF. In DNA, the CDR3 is TGCAGCGTTTCCCAGACAGGGGGTGAAAAACTGTTTTTT.

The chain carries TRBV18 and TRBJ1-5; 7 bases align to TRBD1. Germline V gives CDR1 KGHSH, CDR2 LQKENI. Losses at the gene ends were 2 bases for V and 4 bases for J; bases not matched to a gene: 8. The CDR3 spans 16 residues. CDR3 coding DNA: TGTGCCAGCTCACCAGTCCCCAGGGGGTGGAATCAGCCCCAGCATTTT. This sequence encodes CASSPVPRGWNQPQHF.

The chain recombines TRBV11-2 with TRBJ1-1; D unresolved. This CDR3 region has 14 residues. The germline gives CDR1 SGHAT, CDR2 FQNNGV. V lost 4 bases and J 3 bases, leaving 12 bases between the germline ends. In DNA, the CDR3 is TGTGCCAGCAGCTGGTTTGGCTCGGACACTGAAGCTTTCTTT. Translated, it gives CASSWFGSDTEAFF.

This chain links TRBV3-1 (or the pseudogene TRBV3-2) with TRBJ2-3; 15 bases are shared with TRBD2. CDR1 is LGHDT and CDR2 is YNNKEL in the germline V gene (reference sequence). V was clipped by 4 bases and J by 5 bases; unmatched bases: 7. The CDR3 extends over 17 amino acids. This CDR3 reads CASSLLGLAGGLDTQYF. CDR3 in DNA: TGTGCCAGCAGCCTCCTAGGACTAGCGGGGGGGTTAGATACGCAGTATTTT.

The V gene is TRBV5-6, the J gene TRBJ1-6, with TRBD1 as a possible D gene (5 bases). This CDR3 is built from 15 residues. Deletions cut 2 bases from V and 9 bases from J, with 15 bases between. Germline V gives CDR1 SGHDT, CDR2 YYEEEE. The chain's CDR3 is CASSLQAYGGSPLHF. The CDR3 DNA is TGTGCCAGCAGCTTACAGGCCTATGGCGGTTCACCCCTCCACTTT.